One sample yielded the 11 T cell receptor beta chains listed below, sequenced in a study of PD-L1 blockade in urothelial cancer. Here immunoSEQ multiplex PCR was the method, and the copy in TCRdb shows in-frame clones only, minus some. The sample has roughly 100,000 clones, roughly nine tenths seen once. The time point denotes: pretreatment peripheral blood. The input for sequencing was PBMCs, taken around atezolizumab (anti-PD-L1) treatment. The source of these receptors is a woman of 80 years or more with urothelial cancer.

CDR3 bases: TGTGCCAGCAGCTTAGAAGGGAGGGCATTAGGTGGGGCCAACGTCCTGACTTTC. This gives the protein CASSLEGRALGGANVLTF. The chain is built from TRBV7-2 and TRBJ2-6; TRBD2 matches at 7 bases. There are 18 residues in the CDR3. Trimming removed 1 base from V and 3 bases from J; junction bases left unmatched: 9. In germline, CDR1 is SGHTA, CDR2 FQGNSA.

V and J are TRBV19 and TRBJ1-5, with D possibly being TRBD1 (5 bases). This CDR3 is 14 amino acids long. V shed 9 bases and J shed 0 bases, with 12 bases lying between them. Germline V gene data show CDR1 as LNHDA and CDR2 as SQIVND (reference sequence). CDR3 in DNA: TGTGCCAGCGGGGGGGGGTATAGCAATCAGCCCCAGCATTTT. Amino acids: CASGGGYSNQPQHF.

This clone was seen just once. V gene TRBV5-8 combines with J gene TRBJ1-4; D uncertain. The V end lost 3 bases, the J end lost 5 bases, and 17 bases lay between the germline ends. CDR3 size: 16 residues. Germline CDR1 and CDR2: SGHTS and YDEGEE. In DNA form, the CDR3 reads TGTGCCAGCAGCTCGGGGTCAGGTATCTTCAATGAAAAACTGTTTTTT. Amino acids: CASSSGSGIFNEKLFF.

V is TRBV2 and J is TRBJ2-7; 8 bases match TRBD1. With V trimmed by 6 bases and J by 4 bases, 8 bases remained unmatched. Germline CDR1 SNHLY, CDR2 FYNNEI. This CDR3 spans 14 amino acids. CDR3 residues: CASRGGQGRYEQYF. CDR3 coding DNA: TGTGCCAGCAGGGGAGGACAGGGAAGGTACGAGCAGTACTTC.

V usage is TRBV9 and J usage is TRBJ2-7, with D possibly being TRBD1 (6 bases). Germline assignment: CDR1 SGDLS and CDR2 YYNGEE. This CDR3 has 14 amino acids. Between the trimmed V and J ends, which lost 6 bases and 6 bases, there was a span of 19 bases. The CDR3 is CASTRSQGLSEQYF. In DNA form, the CDR3 reads TGTGCCAGCACCAGGAGTCAGGGGTTGTCCGAGCAGTACTTC.

The J gene is TRBJ1-4, the V gene TRBV6-5; 7 nucleotides align to TRBD1. The length of the CDR3 is 15 residues. V lost 0 bases and J lost 7; bases outside the gene matches: 5. Germline V gene lookup returns CDR1 MNHEY and CDR2 SVGAGI. The CDR3 sequence is CASSYSRGRGEKLFF. Here the CDR3 DNA reads TGTGCCAGCAGTTACTCGAGGGGGCGCGGTGAAAAACTGTTTTTT.

This clone has just one count. V is TRBV5-8 and J is TRBJ1-4; D uncertain. V was shortened by 5 bases and J by 0 bases, with 17 bases between the two germline ends. The CDR3 totals 17 residues. Germline V gene sequence: CDR1 SGHTS, CDR2 YDEGEE. The CDR3 reads CASSSRGVPSTNEKLFF. DNA of the CDR3: TGTGCCAGCAGTTCCCGCGGCGTGCCATCAACTAATGAAAAACTGTTTTTT.

V usage is TRBV4-2 and J usage is TRBJ2-1; TRBD1 matches at 12 bases. The CDR3 loop spans 17 amino acids. J lost 7 bases, V lost 1 base, and 8 bases had no gene match. Germline loops: CDR1 LGHNA, CDR2 YNFKEQ. The CDR3 region is CASSQGTRDRGLNEQFF. DNA for the CDR3: TGTGCCAGCAGCCAAGGGACGCGGGACAGGGGGCTAAATGAGCAGTTCTTC.

The rearrangement links TRBV9 to TRBJ2-1, with 11 bases that match TRBD2. The germline V gene has CDR1 SGDLS and CDR2 YYNGEE. The junction had 1 base not matched to a gene; V was cut back by 0 bases and J by 5 bases. The CDR3 is 15 amino acids. As DNA, the CDR3 is TGTGCCAGCAGCGTAGGACTAGCGGGGAACAATGAGCAGTTCTTC. Protein sequence: CASSVGLAGNNEQFF.

The chain couples TRBV7-3 to TRBJ2-7; 8 bases map to TRBD1. CDR3 size: 15 residues. V trimming: 3 bases; J trimming: 3 bases; junction bases outside the gene matches: 7. Germline V gene lookup returns CDR1 SGHTA and CDR2 FQGTGA. The CDR3 is CASSFALDRGYEQYF. For the CDR3, the DNA is TGTGCCAGCAGCTTTGCTTTAGACAGGGGCTACGAGCAGTACTTC.

This chain links TRBV19 with TRBJ2-2; D might be TRBD2 (5 bases). V dropped 7 bases and J dropped 6 bases, with 15 bases sitting between them. This CDR3 has 14 amino acids. Germline CDR1 LNHDA, CDR2 SQIVND (reference sequence). CDR3: CASTVYEGSGELFF. The CDR3 region has the DNA TGTGCCAGTACCGTTTATGAGGGTTCCGGGGAGCTGTTTTTT.